Sequencing of this T cell receptor beta chain was carried out in a study of read filtering for tumor transcriptome and immune sequencing (dated by TCRdb to the early 2020s). A note on the overall study: The cohort had roughly 18 male and more than 12 female patients with a mean age of about 66 years, ranging from about 45 to 90. Under revised international staging, about eight patients fell into R-ISS I, more than 15 into R-ISS II and 7 into R-ISS III. Whole-transcriptome libraries were prepared with the TruSeq RNA Access Library Prep Kit after DNase treatment. TCR-region mapped reads per sample ranged from about 4.05 to 10.27 million with IR-seq versus only roughly 80 to 1273 with RNA-seq. Using the same bone marrow samples, the study ran both targeted immune repertoire sequencing and bulk whole-transcriptome sequencing and then compared the TCR repertoires from each method. One of the main goals was to work out a read-filtering strategy for immune repertoire data, in particular whether clonotypes backed by only a single read should be removed.

General findings and caveats noted by the study authors: In IR-seq, around 80% of clonotypes but approximately 4% of total reads were represented by single-read clonotypes, whereas in RNA-seq, about 69% of clonotypes and around 47% of reads were represented by single-read clonotypes. Compared with RNA-seq, IR-seq captured clonotypes at much higher depth and more reliably, and a smaller IR-seq throughput was enough to identify most shared clonotypes. The sorted CD138-negative fraction was a mixed bone marrow immune population, not purified T cells. The correlation between IR-seq and RNA-seq shared clonotype proportions rose when single-read clonotypes were removed.

This clonotype was seen repeatedly, ten times or more. The target of this receptor is not known. The input lacks base qualities; no much larger clone sits a single base away. TCR libraries were built from roughly 400 ng RNA with the Immunoverse kit, using molecular barcoded adaptors covering alpha/delta and beta/gamma chains. The same RNA used for transcriptome sequencing was used for TCR library preparation. TCR libraries were sequenced on an Illumina HiSeq 4000 with 2 x 150 cycles. In the source study's methods: TCR reads were aligned to human V, D, J and C references and assembled into CDR3 clonotypes with MiXCR, including quality filtering and error correction. The tcR package in R was used for analysis of clonotype counts and gene usage diversity. Raw mapping reads were checked after the RNA-seq reads had been mapped by STAR aligner version 2.5.3a onto the human GRCh37 genome. To test how sequencing depth affected the clonotypes detected, IR-seq fastq files were randomly downsampled with Seqtk 1.3. TCRdb passed the public sequencing reads through fastp at Q25 and MiXCR, retaining productive beta sequences. Every CDR3 protein is listed once, alongside the most common genes and DNA of its rows. TCRdb's processing, not the authors', yielded these V and J calls. Counted in this sample were more than 45,000 distinct CDR3 sequences; about 12% of them appeared once. The top ten clones comprise 16% of the sample.

Bone marrow was sampled from every patient at the time of active disease. Ficoll-Hypaque density gradient centrifugation was used to isolate the bone marrow mononuclear cells. Myeloma plasma cells were removed and CD138-negative cells were collected by negative selection after labeling with CD138 magnetic microbeads on a MACS separator. Flow cytometry on an Attune NxT with CD138 antibodies was used to check the purity of the isolated cells. Total RNA was extracted using TRIzol reagent and was quantified on a NanoDrop spectrophotometer. Paired RNA-seq and IR-seq were performed on the CD138-negative bone marrow sample of each patient. CDR1 MDHEN and CDR2 SYDVKM were looked up in the germline V gene. V is reduced by 7 bases and J by 4 bases, leaving a spacing of 19 bases between them. The CDR3 covers 16 residues, taking in both the cysteine and the phenylalanine. The kept DNA is CDR3 alone, 48 bases in frame from the first base.

The sequenced sample consisted of a population of CD138-negative cells sorted from bone marrow. The sample's cell subset or site label, in plain terms: bone marrow mononuclear cells depleted of CD138+ plasma/myeloma cells by negative magnetic selection. This receptor was taken from a donor at least 40 years old with multiple myeloma. Rearrangement joined TRBV28 to TRBJ2-2; the D element might be TRBD1 or TRBD2, as each aligns at 5 bases. The sequenced DNA is TGTGCCAGCACCGTATATTCGGGGCGAGGCACCGGGGAGCTGTTTTTT. This is translated as CASTVYSGRGTGELFF.